This T cell receptor beta chain was sequenced in a study of blood T cell repertoires in COVID-19 (dated by TCRdb to 2018 to 2021). For the study in its entirety: Samples from collaborators originated in the United States, Italy and Spain and spanned both the acute and convalescent phases of COVID-19. The material from the prospective study consisted of cDNA or gDNA derived from T cells, B-cell-depleted T cells, or PBMCs. The repertoires were made available in a free public database intended to serve as a resource for research on the immune response to SARS-CoV-2. Where available, HLA class I and class II types were obtained from metadata supplied by the sample provider rather than from assay-based typing. Subjects who had been exposed to COVID-19, were actively infected with it, or had recovered from it provided the deeply sampled blood TCRbeta repertoires that made up the dataset. The samples were drawn from the first 160 participants of the ongoing ImmuneRACE study and from 950 to 1,500 subjects provided by 6 global collaborators. Sample metadata almost always included a de-identified subject ID, COVID-19 status, age in years and sex. Beyond this particular receptor, the publication reports: Clinical and demographic metadata were provided uncurated, with the amount varying by source and participant.

The immunoSEQ Assay, a bias-controlled multiplex PCR, was used to amplify TCRbeta CDR3 regions from genomic DNA. Per the original workflow: The number of nucleated cells in each sample was estimated from the amplification of reference gene primers within the assay. To quantify the absolute abundance of each unique TCRbeta CDR3 rearrangement, sequence reads were collapsed and filtered. For each sample, productive Simpson clonality was calculated by taking the square root of Simpson's diversity index across productive rearrangements. This immuneACCESS table, as held by TCRdb, lists in-frame sequences with V and J called but not all clones. Of the missing ones, under half trace to an unresolved V gene in checked studies; the others have no known cause. That table supplies the V and J calls and clone size; D and trimming were determined from the DNA. The sample records about 260,000 clones, around 90% of which are singletons. The top ten clones comprise 2.6% of the sample.

In Seattle, one collaborating source enrolled patients while the infection was active and tracked those patients longitudinally over the course of disease. The collaborating institutions used their own protocols to collect whole blood in K2EDTA tubes. For TCRbeta analysis, collaborators shipped samples in one of three forms: frozen whole blood, isolated PBMCs, or DNA extracted from either of those sample types. Worth noting for this clone: Its cognate antigen has yet to be identified. Base quality data are lacking; no much larger clone is found one base away.

Between the V and J ends, shortened by 2 bases and 4 bases respectively, the junction contains 15 bases. The CDR3 runs 16 residues from the cysteine to the phenylalanine. This entry keeps only the CDR3 DNA: 48 bases, framed from base 1. For CDR1 and CDR2, the germline V gene lists SGDLS and YYNGEE. The rearranged segments are TRBV9 and TRBJ2-2; TRBD2 is a weak D gene call, 7 bases matching. The sequence came from a person aged 18 to 29 with COVID-19, enrolled during active disease. Sequencing was done on a sample of peripheral blood. This receptor has the CDR3 CASSVPGEGVTGELFF. The base sequence is TGTGCCAGCAGCGTTCCGGGGGAGGGGGTCACCGGGGAGCTGTTTTTT. Reference TRBV9 and TRBJ2-2 proteins supply the regions before and after the CDR3; the full variable domain is: DSGVTQTPKHLITATGQRVTLRCSPRSGDLSVYWYQQSLDQGLQFLIQYYNGEERAKGNILERFSAQQFPDLHSELNLSSLELGDSALYFCASSVPGEGVTGELFFGEGSRLTVL.